Listed here are 10 T cell receptor beta chains from one sample, sequenced in a study of T cells in Graves' hyperthyroidism and ophthalmopathy. Regions amplified from RNA transcripts were the TCR beta CDR3 regions. During a first-round RT-PCR of the TCR CDR3, the HTBI primer set was used. MiXCR, applied by TCRdb to the multiplex PCR reads, yields one record per CDR3 protein. The data contain about 360,000 distinct CDR3 sequences, roughly 25% of them seen just once; the ten biggest clones take up 70% to 75%. Sequencing was done on a sample of blood. The receptor source for this set is a man aged 50 or older with Graves' hyperthyroidism.

J is TRBJ2-3 and V is TRBV24-1; unclear D gene. With 6 bases removed from V and 5 bases from J, the gap between germline ends came to 5 bases. Per the germline V gene, CDR1 is KGHDR and CDR2 is SFDVKD. The CDR3 has 11 residues. This CDR3 reads CATSKGDTQYF. For the CDR3, the DNA is TGTGCCACCAGTAAGGGAGATACGCAGTATTTT.

The chain combines TRBV10-3 with TRBJ1-2; 11 bases are shared with TRBD1. Germline V CDR1 and CDR2: ENHRY, SYGVKD. V shed 3 bases and J 8 bases; nucleotides not matched to a gene: 2. This CDR3 is built from 13 residues. The CDR3 DNA reads TGTGCCATCAGTGAAGGACAGGGGGCCGGCTACACCTTC. Protein: CAISEGQGAGYTF.

This clonotype was counted only a few times. This sequence joins TRBV20-1 and TRBJ2-7; TRBD2 matches 7 bases. The germline V gene encodes CDR1 DFQATT and CDR2 SNEGSKA (reference sequence). The CDR3 sequence is 14 residues long. V was pared by 0 bases and J by 2 bases, with 4 bases of the junction left unmatched. The CDR3 DNA follows: TGCAGTGCTAGAGATAGCAGCGGGACCTACGAGCAGTACTTC. Protein: CSARDSSGTYEQYF.

The chain couples TRBV19 to TRBJ2-7, with TRBD2 matching over 10 bases. After removal of 3 bases from V and 9 bases from J, the junction contained 14 bases not matched to a gene. The CDR3 contains 16 residues. Germline V gives CDR1 LNHDA, CDR2 SQIVND (reference sequence). Written as DNA, the CDR3 is TGTGCCAGTAGTATCGGTCCTAGCGGGAGATCTACTGGGCAGTACTTC. Protein: CASSIGPSGRSTGQYF. Drawing the rest from reference TRBV19 and TRBJ2-7, the complete variable domain is DGGITQSPKYLFRKEGQNVTLSCEQNLNHDAMYWYRQDPGQGLRLIYYSQIVNDFQKGDIAEGYSVSREKKESFPLTVTSAQKNPTAFYLCASSIGPSGRSTGQYFGPGTRLTVT.

Only a few counts were recorded for this clonotype. The chain is built from TRBV2 and TRBJ2-4; TRBD2 agrees at 7 bases. Trimming took 5 bases from V and 5 from J; bases not matched to a gene: 6. Germline V CDR1 and CDR2: SNHLY, FYNNEI. The CDR3 covers 14 residues. CDR3 region: CASSSPGRENIQYF. The CDR3 coding sequence is TGTGCCAGCAGTTCGCCGGGGAGGGAAAACATTCAGTACTTC. Filled out from reference TRBV2 and TRBJ2-4, the complete variable domain reads EPEVTQTPSHQVTQMGQEVILRCVPISNHLYFYWYRQILGQKVEFLVSFYNNEISEKSEIFDDQFSVERPDGSNFTLKIRSTKLEDSAMYFCASSSPGRENIQYFGAGTRLSVL.

This clonotype has more than one count but fewer than ten. The chain employs TRBV12-3 or TRBV12-4 and TRBJ2-1, with TRBD1 as a possible D gene (6 bases). The CDR3 sequence is 16 residues long. Trimming cost V 4 bases and J 4 bases, with 17 bases left between them. The CDR3: CASSSLEAGEYNEQFF. The DNA for the CDR3 is TGTGCCAGCAGTTCTCTGGAGGCAGGGGAATACAATGAGCAGTTCTTC.

In its sample, this clonotype was seen many times. This sequence joins TRBV27 and TRBJ1-1; possibly TRBD1 for D (6 bases). The germline V gene has CDR1 MNHEY and CDR2 SMNVEV (reference sequence). V gave up 0 bases and J gave up 4 bases, with 15 bases separating them. CDR3 size: 16 residues. The CDR3 DNA follows: TGTGCCAGCAGTTTATCTACAGGGCGCGAGAGCACTGAAGCTTTCTTT. This gives the protein CASSLSTGRESTEAFF.

This clonotype was seen repeatedly, ten times or more. The genes are TRBV5-1 and TRBJ1-1; D is undetermined. Trimming took off 1 base at V and 2 bases at J, with 6 bases between the two ends. Germline V CDR1 and CDR2: SGHRS, YFSETQ. CDR3 length equals 13 residues. This CDR3 reads CASSLSLNTEAFF. CDR3 nucleotide sequence: TGCGCCAGCAGCTTGTCGCTCAACACTGAAGCTTTCTTT.

This clonotype appeared many times. The J gene is TRBJ2-5, the V gene TRBV28; the D gene could be TRBD1 or TRBD2 (5 bases each). CDR3 length: 15 amino acids. Deletions cut 6 bases from V and 1 base from J, with 15 bases between. The germline V gene encodes CDR1 MDHEN and CDR2 SYDVKM. The CDR3 reads CASRPRGEIQETQYF. As DNA, the CDR3 is TGTGCCAGCAGACCCCGGGGCGAGATCCAAGAGACCCAGTACTTC.

In its sample, this clonotype was seen many times. The chain uses TRBV7-9 and TRBJ2-3; 8 bases map to TRBD1. The germline gives CDR1 SEHNR, CDR2 FQNEAQ (reference sequence). V trimming: 3 bases; J trimming: 7 bases; junction bases outside the gene matches: 12. The CDR3 length is 16 residues. CDR3 in DNA: TGTGCCAGCAGCTTGGGACAGGCGGCGCCGCTTTATACGCAGTATTTT. Translating it yields CASSLGQAAPLYTQYF.